Given below is one T cell receptor beta chain in context. Its cognate antigen has yet to be identified. Base qualities were left out, and no much larger clone turns up one base away. The CDR3 spans 16 residues, from the cysteine through the phenylalanine. The read is trimmed to its CDR3 DNA, 48 bases read in frame from base 1. The germline V end is reduced by 0 bases and the J end by 9 bases; junction bases left unmatched: 9. The germline V gene yields SGDLS for CDR1 and YYNGEE for CDR2. TCRbeta CDR3 regions were amplified from genomic DNA by means of the immunoSEQ Assay, a bias-controlled multiplex PCR. The authors' pipeline ran thus. The number of nucleated cells in each sample was estimated from the amplification of reference gene primers within the assay. Sequence reads were collapsed and filtered to measure the absolute abundance of every unique TCRbeta CDR3 rearrangement. Productive Simpson clonality was computed per sample as the square root of Simpson's diversity index over productive rearrangements. Sourced from immuneACCESS, this table was stored by TCRdb with only in-frame sequences that have V and J called. A share of the clones is absent; for the studies checked, an unresolved V gene accounts for under half, and the remainder has no known explanation. V, J and clone size reflect that table, while D and trimming were determined from the DNA. The sample has about 250,000 clones on record, about 85% of them singletons. Together, the top ten hold about 0.9% of the sample.

The data were obtained in a study of blood T cell repertoires in COVID-19 (TCRdb year 2020). Regarding the study in general: Samples from collaborators originated in the United States, Italy and Spain and spanned both the acute and convalescent phases of COVID-19. The material from the prospective study consisted of cDNA or gDNA derived from T cells, B-cell-depleted T cells, or PBMCs. Subjects who had been exposed to COVID-19, were actively infected with it, or had recovered from it provided the deeply sampled blood TCRbeta repertoires that made up the dataset. The repertoires were released in a freely available public database meant as a resource for research on the immune response to SARS-CoV-2. The samples were drawn from the first 160 participants of the ongoing ImmuneRACE study and from 1,200 or so subjects provided by 6 global collaborators. The sample metadata nearly always contained a de-identified subject ID, COVID-19 status, age in years and sex. HLA class I and class II types, where available, came from metadata supplied by the sample provider rather than from assay-based typing.

Results the study describes overall, beyond this receptor: How much clinical and demographic metadata was included differed by source and by participant, and the metadata was provided uncurated.

At one collaborating source in Seattle, patients were enrolled during active infection and were followed longitudinally through the course of disease. Each collaborating institution followed its own protocols to collect whole blood in K2EDTA tubes. For TCRbeta analysis, collaborators shipped samples in one of three forms: frozen whole blood, isolated PBMCs, or DNA extracted from either of those sample types. The receptor was derived from a human donor with COVID-19, enrolled during active disease. The donor label of this sample is uncertain. Recombination connected TRBV9 to TRBJ2-1, with 10 central nucleotides matching TRBD2. The sample taken for sequencing was peripheral blood. The DNA is TGTGCCAGCAGCGTAGTGCCTAGCGGGGGCTGGGGTGAGCAGTTCTTC. Translated, this gives CASSVVPSGGWGEQFF. The full variable domain, with segments outside the CDR3 supplied by the reference TRBV9 and TRBJ2-1 proteins, appears as DSGVTQTPKHLITATGQRVTLRCSPRSGDLSVYWYQQSLDQGLQFLIQYYNGEERAKGNILERFSAQQFPDLHSELNLSSLELGDSALYFCASSVVPSGGWGEQFFGPGTRLTVL.